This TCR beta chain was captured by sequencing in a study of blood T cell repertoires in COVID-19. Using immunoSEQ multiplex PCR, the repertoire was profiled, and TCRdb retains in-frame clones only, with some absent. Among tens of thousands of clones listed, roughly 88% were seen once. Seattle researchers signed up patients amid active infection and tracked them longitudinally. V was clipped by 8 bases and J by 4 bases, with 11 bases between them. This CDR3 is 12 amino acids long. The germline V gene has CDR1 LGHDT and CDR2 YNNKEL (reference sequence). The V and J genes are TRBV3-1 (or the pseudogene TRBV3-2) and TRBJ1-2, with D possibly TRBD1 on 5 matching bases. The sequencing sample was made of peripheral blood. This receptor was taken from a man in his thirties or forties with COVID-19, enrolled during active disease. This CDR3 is CASGIGVYGYTF. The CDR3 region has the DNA TGTGCCAGCGGTATAGGGGTCTATGGCTACACCTTC.